The 28 T cell receptor beta chains given below trace back to one sample, sequenced in a study of T cell responses to AZD1222 COVID-19 vaccine. Libraries were prepared by immunoSEQ multiplex PCR; TCRdb keeps only in-frame clonotypes and omits some of them. The table lists tens of thousands of clones, approximately 85% of them singletons, with 9% to 13% in the top ten. Sequences were derived from peripheral blood, sampled 28 days after the second AZD1222 dose. These receptors were obtained from an adult who received the AZD1222 COVID-19 vaccine.

This clone has only one observation. This chain uses TRBV28 with TRBJ1-2, with no clear D. CDR3 length: 12 amino acids. V was clipped by 3 bases and J by 7 bases, with 9 bases between them. CDR1 is MDHEN and CDR2 is SYDVKM in the germline V gene. The CDR3 is CASSLKGFGYTF. CDR3 in DNA: TGTGCCAGCAGTTTGAAAGGGTTTGGCTACACCTTC.

The chain combines TRBV5-8 with TRBJ2-6; tentative D call: TRBD1 (6 bases). Germline CDR1 SGHTS, CDR2 YDEGEE. The CDR3 is 17 amino acids. V was cut by 0 bases and J by 0 bases, with 10 bases left in between. CDR3 nucleotide sequence: TGTGCCAGCAGCTTGGTAGGGGACAACTCTGGGGCCAACGTCCTGACTTTC. This encodes CASSLVGDNSGANVLTF.

The V and J genes are TRBV28 and TRBJ1-2; maybe TRBD1 (6 bases). The germline V and J ends were trimmed by 3 bases and 5 bases, with 10 bases remaining between them. Germline loops: CDR1 MDHEN, CDR2 SYDVKM. This CDR3 comprises 13 residues. As DNA, the CDR3 is TGTGCCAGCAGTTTGGGGGGGGCGTATGGCTACACCTTC. Its translation: CASSLGGAYGYTF.

This clone has a handful of counts. The chain employs TRBV4-3 and TRBJ1-2; TRBD1 is a possible D gene (5 bases). The CDR3 loop spans 13 amino acids. Per germline, CDR1 LGHNA and CDR2 YSLEER. V lost 4 bases and J 4 bases, leaving 10 bases between the germline ends. CDR3 loop: CASSRDSSYGYTF. The CDR3 nucleotides are TGCGCCAGCAGCCGAGACAGTTCCTATGGCTACACCTTC.

This chain joins TRBV28 and TRBJ2-7; 8 positions agree with TRBD2. The CDR3 sequence is 16 residues long. V lost 6 bases and J lost 2; bases outside the gene matches: 12. CDR1 is MDHEN, CDR2 SYDVKM, per germline. The CDR3 region has the DNA TGTGCCAGCAGGCCAGGGACTAGATTGGGCCCCTACGAGCAGTACGTC. Protein product: CASRPGTRLGPYEQYV.

The chain combines TRBV3-1 (or the pseudogene TRBV3-2) with TRBJ1-2; 9 nucleotides align to TRBD1. The CDR3 has 15 residues. Trimming cost V 1 base and J 4 bases; bases outside gene matches: 4. The V gene's germline CDR1 is LGHDT and CDR2 YNNKEL (reference sequence). The CDR3 nucleotides are TGTGCCAGCAGCCAAGGCCCGACAGGGGGCTATGGCTACACCTTC. Residues: CASSQGPTGGYGYTF.

This chain uses TRBV2 with TRBJ1-3; no firm D call. Germline V gene lookup returns CDR1 SNHLY and CDR2 FYNNEI. The CDR3 loop spans 14 amino acids. The ends were cut back, 4 bases at V and 2 bases at J, with 9 bases in the middle. In DNA, the CDR3 is TGTGCCAGCAGTGCGATCAAGGCTGGAAACACCATATATTTT. Translation gives CASSAIKAGNTIYF.

V and J are TRBV7-2 and TRBJ2-3; no reliable D call. The V and J ends lost 5 bases and 4 bases respectively, with 7 bases between them. The CDR3 has 12 amino acids. Germline V gene sequence: CDR1 SGHTA, CDR2 FQGNSA. The CDR3 nucleotides are TGTGCCAGCAGCCGACTCGCAGATACGCAGTATTTT. As protein: CASSRLADTQYF.

The J gene is TRBJ2-3, the V gene TRBV6-5; TRBD2 aligns across 9 bases. CDR3 length: 15 residues. The V gene's germline CDR1 is MNHEY and CDR2 SVGAGI. The trim removed 4 bases at V and 1 base at J, leaving 3 bases unmatched. The CDR3 sequence is CASSFPSGGTDTQYF. The CDR3 region has the DNA TGTGCCAGCAGTTTCCCTAGCGGGGGCACAGATACGCAGTATTTT.

V usage is TRBV7-8 and J usage is TRBJ1-5; TRBD1 might be the D (5 bases). This CDR3 has 15 amino acids. Germline-derived CDR1 and CDR2 are SGHVS and FQNEAQ. The V end lost 5 bases, the J end lost 3 bases, and 14 bases lay between the germline ends. For the CDR3, the DNA is TGTGCCAGCAGCAGGGGTCTTGGGAACAATCAGCCCCAGCATTTT. Its protein is CASSRGLGNNQPQHF.

This chain uses TRBV6-2 or TRBV6-3 with TRBJ2-3; D possibly matches TRBD1 or TRBD2 (6 bases each). Trimming left V 2 bases short and J 2 bases short, with 14 bases between. Per the germline V gene, CDR1 is MNHEY and CDR2 is SVGEGT. There are 16 residues in the CDR3. The CDR3 DNA sequence: TGTGCCAGCAGTTACGAGGTCGGGGGCCCCACAGATACGCAGTATTTT. This gives the protein CASSYEVGGPTDTQYF.

The V gene is TRBV29-1, the J gene TRBJ1-4, with TRBD1 identical over 7 bases. The length of the CDR3 is 15 residues. Germline V gene data show CDR1 as SQVTM and CDR2 as ANQGSEA. V was pared by 2 bases and J by 3 bases, with 6 bases of the junction left unmatched. CDR3 protein: CSVESPGTANEKLFF. The DNA of the CDR3 is TGCAGCGTTGAATCTCCCGGGACAGCTAATGAAAAACTGTTTTTT.

This rearrangement joins TRBV19 to TRBJ1-4; D is uncertain. V gave up 8 bases and J gave up 3 bases, with 10 bases separating them. The germline CDR1 and CDR2 sequences are LNHDA and SQIVND (reference sequence). The length of the CDR3 is 13 residues. The CDR3 loop reads CASELSANEKLFF. The CDR3 DNA follows: TGTGCCAGTGAGTTGTCCGCTAATGAAAAACTGTTTTTT.

V and J are TRBV19 and TRBJ1-2; possibly TRBD1 for D (6 bases). V was trimmed by 6 bases and J by 1 base, leaving 12 bases between them. From germline, CDR1 is LNHDA and CDR2 SQIVND (reference sequence). The CDR3 is 14 residues long. The CDR3 bases are TGTGCCAGTAGGGAGGGGGGGAATAACTATGGCTACACCTTC. It specifies CASREGGNNYGYTF.

This clone was seen once. The J gene is TRBJ2-1, the V gene TRBV18; maybe TRBD2 (5 bases). Trimming removed 0 bases from V and 0 bases from J, with 9 bases in between. CDR1 is KGHSH, CDR2 LQKENI, per germline. The CDR3 has 16 residues. The CDR3 DNA reads TGTGCCAGCTCACCACCGTCGGGAAGCTCCTACAATGAGCAGTTCTTC. Its translation is CASSPPSGSSYNEQFF. Together with reference TRBV18 and TRBJ2-1, the CDR3 gives the full variable domain: NAGVMQNPRHLVRRRGQEARLRCSPMKGHSHVYWYRQLPEEGLKFMVYLQKENIIDESGMPKERFSAEFPKEGPSILRIQQVVRGDSAAYFCASSPPSGSSYNEQFFGPGTRLTVL.

Regarding this clone: The same CDR3 arises from other DNA sequences in this sample as well. The chain carries TRBV19 and TRBJ1-3; no clear D. The CDR3 is 14 amino acids. The V gene's germline CDR1 is LNHDA and CDR2 SQIVND (reference sequence). V was clipped by 3 bases and J by 0 bases, with 6 bases between them. The CDR3 here is CASSIRYSGNTIYF. CDR3 bases: TGTGCCAGTAGTATCCGCTACTCTGGAAACACCATATATTTT.

This clone was counted a single time. The rearrangement uses TRBV7-8 and TRBJ1-1; D might be TRBD1 (5 bases). CDR3 length: 15 amino acids. CDR1 and CDR2 (germline): SGHVS, FQNEAQ. The ends were cut back, 2 bases at V and 1 base at J, with 11 bases in the middle. The DNA of the CDR3 is TGTGCCAGCAGCTTACTGGCAGGGAGGAACACTGAAGCTTTCTTT. It encodes CASSLLAGRNTEAFF. Variable domain in full (rest from reference TRBV7-8 and TRBJ1-1): GAGVSQSPRYKVAKRGQDVALRCDPISGHVSLFWYQQALGQGPEFLTYFQNEAQLDKSGLPSDRFFAERPEGSVSTLKIQRTQQEDSAVYLCASSLLAGRNTEAFFGQGTRLTVV.

The V gene is TRBV28, the J gene TRBJ1-1; a weak D match, TRBD1 (6 bases). V lost 8 bases, J lost 3 bases, and 10 bases lay in between. CDR1 and CDR2 from the germline V gene are MDHEN and SYDVKM. The CDR3 runs to 12 residues. The CDR3 coding sequence is TGTGCCAGCGGGACACGGGACACTGAAGCTTTCTTT. Encoded protein: CASGTRDTEAFF.

The rearrangement links TRBV7-2 to TRBJ2-3; possibly TRBD2 for D (6 bases). Trimming pared 3 bases from V and 4 bases from J, leaving 17 bases between. Germline values: CDR1 SGHTA, CDR2 FQGNSA. The CDR3 consists of 16 residues. The CDR3 nucleotides read TGTGCCAGCAGCTTTCGTCGGGCACTAGCACCAGATACGCAGTATTTT. Translation gives CASSFRRALAPDTQYF.

The genes are TRBV11-2 and TRBJ1-6; D is perhaps TRBD1 (6 bases). This CDR3 is 15 amino acids long. The germline CDR1 and CDR2 sequences are SGHAT and FQNNGV. Trimming stripped 1 base from V and 9 bases from J, with 13 bases between. The CDR3 region has the DNA TGTGCCAGCAGCTTAGCGGCAGGGGATGGTTCACCCCTCCACTTT. Protein product: CASSLAAGDGSPLHF.

The gene calls are TRBV18 and TRBJ1-6; 8 bases align to TRBD1. This CDR3 comprises 16 residues. The germline V gene has CDR1 KGHSH and CDR2 LQKENI. The V gene end was trimmed by 4 bases and the J gene end by 3 bases; junction bases not matched to a gene: 5. CDR3 sequence (DNA): TGTGCCAGCTCACTGGAGGACAGGGACTATAATTCACCCCTCCACTTT. Translation gives CASSLEDRDYNSPLHF.

This chain joins TRBV29-1 and TRBJ1-1; D is unresolved. This CDR3 comprises 11 residues. CDR1 is SQVTM, CDR2 ANQGSEA, per germline. The DNA of the CDR3 is TGCAGTGTCCGGGTAGGCACTGAAGCTTTCTTT. Amino acids: CSVRVGTEAFF.

Written as DNA, the CDR3 is TGTGCCAGCAGCCGCGGTTTCCGGGGGGGGCAGGGGAACACTGAAGCTTTCTTT. Its protein is CASSRGFRGGQGNTEAFF. V is TRBV11-2 and J is TRBJ1-1; D is perhaps TRBD1 (6 bases). The CDR3 has 18 amino acids. The V gene's germline CDR1 is SGHAT and CDR2 FQNNGV. V was shortened by 5 bases and J by 1 base, with 23 bases between the two germline ends.

In nucleotides, the CDR3 is TGTGCCAGCGGCCCGGGGGGAGGCACAGATACGCAGTATTTT. Translated, it gives CASGPGGGTDTQYF. The gene calls are TRBV6-5 and TRBJ2-3, with 7 bases identical to TRBD2. Germline-derived CDR1 and CDR2 are MNHEY and SVGAGI. With V trimmed by 8 bases and J by 1 base, 6 bases remained unmatched. The CDR3 totals 14 residues.

The chain employs TRBV19 and TRBJ2-7; TRBD1 matches 9 bases. The V gene end was trimmed by 5 bases and the J gene end by 6 bases; junction bases not matched to a gene: 8. CDR1 is LNHDA and CDR2 is SQIVND in the germline V gene (reference sequence). The CDR3 contains 14 residues. CDR3 nucleotides: TGTGCCAGTAGTGCAACCCAGGACAGGGGCGAGCAGTACTTC. Translated: CASSATQDRGEQYF.

The chain links TRBV3-1 (or the pseudogene TRBV3-2) to TRBJ2-5; weak D call: TRBD1 (6 bases). V was cut by 6 bases and J by 1 base, with 12 bases left in between. The CDR3 loop spans 14 amino acids. CDR1 and CDR2 (germline): LGHDT, YNNKEL (reference sequence). CDR3 sequence: CASRTTGSQETQYF. As DNA, the CDR3 is TGTGCCAGCAGAACCACAGGGTCCCAAGAGACCCAGTACTTC.

This clone was seen once. The J gene is TRBJ1-2, the V gene TRBV27, with TRBD1 as a possible D gene (6 bases). Germline assignment: CDR1 MNHEY and CDR2 SMNVEV (reference sequence). This CDR3 comprises 12 residues. Trimming took off 10 bases at V and 5 bases at J, with 14 bases between the two ends. Here the CDR3 reads CATQGRGYGYTF. CDR3 DNA: TGTGCCACTCAGGGGAGAGGGTATGGCTACACCTTC.

The chain joins TRBV7-2 to TRBJ2-5; 8 bases are a match to TRBD2. The length of the CDR3 is 13 residues. The J segment lost 5 bases and the V segment lost 4 bases, leaving 3 bases of the junction unmatched. Germline CDR1 and CDR2: SGHTA and FQGNSA. DNA of the CDR3: TGTGCCAGCAGCTATGGACTAGCTGAGACCCAGTACTTC. Encoded protein: CASSYGLAETQYF. The full variable domain, rest sourced from reference TRBV7-2 and TRBJ2-5, is GAGVSQSPSNKVTEKGKDVELRCDPISGHTALYWYRQSLGQGLEFLIYFQGNSAPDKSGLPSDRFSAERTGGSVSTLTIQRTQQEDSAVYLCASSYGLAETQYFGPGTRLLVL.